This TCR beta chain was sequenced during a study of T cells in Graves' hyperthyroidism and ophthalmopathy. Findings of the study overall: Most thyroid clonotypes that were expanded above 0.001 also turned up in blood. Patients with ophthalmopathy were separated from those with stable hyperthyroidism by a 13 V-J model. It was a median about 6 months before onset that the model predicted ophthalmopathy.

Amplification of TCR beta CDR3 regions used RNA as the template. The HTBI primer set served for first-round RT-PCR of the TCR CDR3. TCRdb passed the multiplex PCR reads through MiXCR, listing each CDR3 protein once. The sample includes around 540,000 distinct CDR3 sequences, 35% to 55% of them seen just once. This clonotype was detected a few times. Antigen: not known. With a duration under 2 months, the hyperthyroidism was newly diagnosed in patients aged 18 to 65. Specimen: peripheral blood or thyroid tissue (not recorded which). The sequence was obtained from a woman aged 18 to 35 with Graves' hyperthyroidism.

The CDR3 nucleotides are TGCAGTGCCCCGGGGGCGGGAAGGTCCTACGAGCAGTACTTC. Translated, it gives CSAPGAGRSYEQYF. The gene calls are TRBV20-1 and TRBJ2-7; D is possibly TRBD1 or TRBD2 (6 bases each). The V end lost 6 bases, the J end lost 1 base, and 16 bases lay between the germline ends. The CDR3 is 14 amino acids. The germline V gene encodes CDR1 DFQATT and CDR2 SNEGSKA (reference sequence).